These 2 T cell receptor beta chains were sequenced from one sample in a study of T cells in women clearing cervical HPV infection. The assay was immunoSEQ multiplex PCR, and TCRdb's table has in-frame clones only and misses some. Seen in this sample are more than 20,000 clones; the ten most common clones hold approximately 5.5%. Sequencing was performed on blood buffy coat. The receptors come from a woman between 18 and 70 years old with a cervical HPV16 infection that either progressed to CIN3+ or cleared (not recorded which).

Note on this clone: The CDR3 goes on 3 residues after the read ends, and that part is filled in from the germline J gene. The chain recombines TRBV2 with TRBJ2-7, with 8 nucleotides matching TRBD1. Germline CDR1 is SNHLY and CDR2 is FYNNEI. Trimming at V came to 5 bases and at J to 1 base, leaving 1 base not matched to a gene. There are 13 residues in the CDR3. This CDR3 reads CASSRDRSYEQYF. The sequenced part of the CDR3 DNA is TGTGCCAGCAGTAGGGACAGGTCCTACGAG.

As for this clone: The CDR3 end is not reached by the read, which stops 3 residues before it; the germline J gene fills it in. The chain recombines TRBV5-4 with TRBJ2-5; 8 positions match TRBD1. The CDR3 has 14 residues. The germline CDR1 and CDR2 sequences are SGHNT and YYREEE (reference sequence). V lost 4 bases and J lost 5; bases outside the gene matches: 7. The CDR3 protein is CASSDRTGRETQYF. The CDR3 DNA, read in part, is TGTGCCAGCAGCGACAGGACAGGGCGGGAGACC.